Sequencing of this T cell receptor (beta chain) was carried out in a study of OX40 agonist ivuxolimab in advanced cancers. Assay: immunoSEQ multiplex PCR; the TCRdb copy retains only in-frame clones and omits some. The table shows 80,000 to 100,000 clones, with about nine tenths occurring only once. Patients had blood sampled at baseline and again on cycle 4 day 1 and cycle 7 day 1. The ends were cut back, 0 bases at V and 3 bases at J, with 11 bases in the middle. The CDR3 sequence is 14 residues long. Germline CDR1 GTSNPN, CDR2 SVGIG (reference sequence). Concerning this clone itself: Its antigen is not identified.

Broader study findings: CD8+ T cells (on average) carried more expanded clones than CD4+ T cells. There was clonal expansion of CD4+ and CD8+ blood T cells by week 6 at 0.1 to 3.0 mg/kg. Expanded peripheral T-cell antigen specificity went undetermined.

This chain links TRBV30 with TRBJ1-2; D may be TRBD1 (5 bases). This specimen consisted of CD4+ or CD8+ T cells sorted from blood, obtained in a trial of the OX40 agonist ivuxolimab. This clonotype was sampled from an adult with an advanced solid tumor such as melanoma, head and neck, liver or kidney cancer. CDR3 protein: CAWSVRGRDYGYTF. The DNA of the CDR3 is TGTGCCTGGAGTGTAAGGGGCCGAGACTATGGCTACACCTTC.